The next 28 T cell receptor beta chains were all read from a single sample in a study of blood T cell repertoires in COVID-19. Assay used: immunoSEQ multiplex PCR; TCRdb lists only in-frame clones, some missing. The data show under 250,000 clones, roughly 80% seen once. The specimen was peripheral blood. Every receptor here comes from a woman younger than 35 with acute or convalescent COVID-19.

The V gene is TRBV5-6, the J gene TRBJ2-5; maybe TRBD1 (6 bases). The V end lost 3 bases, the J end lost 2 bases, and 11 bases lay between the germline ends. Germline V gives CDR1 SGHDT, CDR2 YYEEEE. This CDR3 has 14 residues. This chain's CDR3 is CASSWDTLQETQYF. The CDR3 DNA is TGTGCCAGCAGCTGGGACACCCTACAAGAGACCCAGTACTTC.

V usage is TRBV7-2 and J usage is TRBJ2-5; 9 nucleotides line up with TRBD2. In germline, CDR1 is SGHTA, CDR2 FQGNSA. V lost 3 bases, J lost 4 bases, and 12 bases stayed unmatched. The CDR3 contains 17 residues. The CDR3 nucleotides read TGTGCCAGCAGCTTTCAAGCGGGAGGTTTTCTCGGAGAGACCCAGTACTTC. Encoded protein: CASSFQAGGFLGETQYF.

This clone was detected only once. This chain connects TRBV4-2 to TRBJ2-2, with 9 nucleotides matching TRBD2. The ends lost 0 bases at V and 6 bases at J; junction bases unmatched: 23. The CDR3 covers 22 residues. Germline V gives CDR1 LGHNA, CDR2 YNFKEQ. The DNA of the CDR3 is TGTGCCAGCAGCCAAGATTATGCAGGGCTAGCGGGAACCGGGGGGGTAGCCGGGGAGCTGTTTTTT. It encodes CASSQDYAGLAGTGGVAGELFF.

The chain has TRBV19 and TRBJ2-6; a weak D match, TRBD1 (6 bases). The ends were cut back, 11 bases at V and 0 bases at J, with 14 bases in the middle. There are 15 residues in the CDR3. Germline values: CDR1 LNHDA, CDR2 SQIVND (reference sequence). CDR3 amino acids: CASSTGRSGANVLTF. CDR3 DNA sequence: TGTGCCTCATCGACAGGCCGCTCTGGGGCCAACGTCCTGACTTTC.

The chain's CDR3 is CATSGGSAGNTIYF. The CDR3 DNA follows: TGTGCCACCAGCGGGGGGTCGGCGGGAAACACCATATATTTT. V is TRBV15 and J is TRBJ1-3; D is possibly TRBD1 (5 bases). The CDR3 is made up of 14 amino acids. V gave up 5 bases and J gave up 4 bases, with 12 bases separating them. Germline V CDR1 and CDR2: LNHNV, YYDKDF (reference sequence).

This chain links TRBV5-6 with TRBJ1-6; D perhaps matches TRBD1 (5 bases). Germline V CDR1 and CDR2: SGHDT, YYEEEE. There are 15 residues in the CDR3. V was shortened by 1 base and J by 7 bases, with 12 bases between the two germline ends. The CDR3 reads CASSLIRDYNSPLHF. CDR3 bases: TGTGCCAGCAGCTTGATCCGGGACTACAATTCACCCCTCCACTTT. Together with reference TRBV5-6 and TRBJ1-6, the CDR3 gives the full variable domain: DAGVTQSPTHLIKTRGQQVTLRCSPKSGHDTVSWYQQALGQGPQFIFQYYEEEERQRGNFPDRFSGHQFPNYSSELNVNALLLGDSALYLCASSLIRDYNSPLHFGNGTRLTVT.

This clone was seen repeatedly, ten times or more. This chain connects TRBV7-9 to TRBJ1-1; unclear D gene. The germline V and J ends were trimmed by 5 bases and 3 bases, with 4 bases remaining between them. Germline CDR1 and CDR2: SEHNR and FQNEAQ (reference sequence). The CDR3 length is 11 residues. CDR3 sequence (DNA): TGTGCCAGCAGCGAGTACACTGAAGCTTTCTTT. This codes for CASSEYTEAFF.

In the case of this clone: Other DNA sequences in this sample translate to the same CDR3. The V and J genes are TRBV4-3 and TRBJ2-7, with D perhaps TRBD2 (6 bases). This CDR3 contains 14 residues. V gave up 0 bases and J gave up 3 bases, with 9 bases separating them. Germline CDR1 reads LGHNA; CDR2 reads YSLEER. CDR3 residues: CASSQDLGGYEQYF. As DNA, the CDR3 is TGCGCCAGCAGCCAAGATCTCGGGGGCTACGAGCAGTACTTC.

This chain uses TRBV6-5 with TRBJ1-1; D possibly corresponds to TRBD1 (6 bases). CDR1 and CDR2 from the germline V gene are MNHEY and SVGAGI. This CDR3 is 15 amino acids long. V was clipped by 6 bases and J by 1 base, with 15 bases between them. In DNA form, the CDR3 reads TGTGCCAGCAGCCACGAAGGGGGGGGGAACACTGAAGCTTTCTTT. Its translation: CASSHEGGGNTEAFF.

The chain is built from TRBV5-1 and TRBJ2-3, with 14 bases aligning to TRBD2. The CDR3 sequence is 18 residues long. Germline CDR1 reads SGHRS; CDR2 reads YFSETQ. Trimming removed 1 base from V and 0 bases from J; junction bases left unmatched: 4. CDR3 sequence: CASSLMGTSGGSTDTQYF. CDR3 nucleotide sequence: TGCGCCAGCAGCTTGATGGGGACTAGCGGGGGTAGCACAGATACGCAGTATTTT.

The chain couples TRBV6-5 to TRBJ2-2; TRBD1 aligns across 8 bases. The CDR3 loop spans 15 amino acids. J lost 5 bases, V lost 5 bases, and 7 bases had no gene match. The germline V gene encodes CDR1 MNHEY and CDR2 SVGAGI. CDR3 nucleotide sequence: TGTGCCAGCAGTCGTCAGGGGGCTGGGACCGGGGAGCTGTTTTTT. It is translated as CASSRQGAGTGELFF.

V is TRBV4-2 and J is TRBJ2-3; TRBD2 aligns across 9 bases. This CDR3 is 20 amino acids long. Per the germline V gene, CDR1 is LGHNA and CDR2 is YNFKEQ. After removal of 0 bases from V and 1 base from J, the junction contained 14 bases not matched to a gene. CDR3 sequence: CASSQEAGTSSKGGTDTQYF. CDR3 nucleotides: TGTGCCAGCAGCCAAGAGGCCGGGACTAGCAGCAAGGGGGGCACAGATACGCAGTATTTT.

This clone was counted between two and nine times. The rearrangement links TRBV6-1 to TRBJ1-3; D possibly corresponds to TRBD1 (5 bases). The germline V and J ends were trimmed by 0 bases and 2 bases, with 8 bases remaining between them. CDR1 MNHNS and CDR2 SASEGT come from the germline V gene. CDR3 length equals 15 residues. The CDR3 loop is CASSEAQGAGNTIYF. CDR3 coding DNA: TGTGCCAGCAGTGAAGCGCAAGGGGCTGGAAACACCATATATTTT.

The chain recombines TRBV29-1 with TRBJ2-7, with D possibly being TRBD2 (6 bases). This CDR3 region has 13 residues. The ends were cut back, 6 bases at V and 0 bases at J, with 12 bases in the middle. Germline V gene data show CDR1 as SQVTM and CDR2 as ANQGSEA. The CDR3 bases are TGCAGCGTGGGGGGAGAGAACTCCTACGAGCAGTACTTC. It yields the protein CSVGGENSYEQYF.

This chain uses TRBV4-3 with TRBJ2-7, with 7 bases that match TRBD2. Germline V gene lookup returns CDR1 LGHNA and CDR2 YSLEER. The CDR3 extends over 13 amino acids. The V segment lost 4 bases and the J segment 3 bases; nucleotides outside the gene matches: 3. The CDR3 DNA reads TGCGCCAGCAGCCCGGGACTATTCTACGAGCAGTACTTC. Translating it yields CASSPGLFYEQYF.

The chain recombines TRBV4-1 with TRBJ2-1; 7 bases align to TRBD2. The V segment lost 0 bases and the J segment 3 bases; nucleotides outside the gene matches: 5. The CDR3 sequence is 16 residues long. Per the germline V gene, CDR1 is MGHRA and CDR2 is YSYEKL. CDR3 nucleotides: TGCGCCAGCAGCCAAGATTTTGCGGGAGTCTACAATGAGCAGTTCTTC. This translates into CASSQDFAGVYNEQFF.

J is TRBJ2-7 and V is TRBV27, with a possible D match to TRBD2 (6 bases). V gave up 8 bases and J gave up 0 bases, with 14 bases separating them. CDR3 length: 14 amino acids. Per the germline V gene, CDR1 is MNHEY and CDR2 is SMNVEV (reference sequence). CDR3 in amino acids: CASSDSGRSYEQYF. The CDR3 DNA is TGTGCCAGCTCCGATAGCGGCCGCTCCTACGAGCAGTACTTC.

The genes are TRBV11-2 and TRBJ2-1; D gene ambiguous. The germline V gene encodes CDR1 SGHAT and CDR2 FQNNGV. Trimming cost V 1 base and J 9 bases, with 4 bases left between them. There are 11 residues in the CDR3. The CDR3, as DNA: TGTGCCAGCAGCTTAGGTCTTGAGCAGTTCTTC. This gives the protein CASSLGLEQFF.

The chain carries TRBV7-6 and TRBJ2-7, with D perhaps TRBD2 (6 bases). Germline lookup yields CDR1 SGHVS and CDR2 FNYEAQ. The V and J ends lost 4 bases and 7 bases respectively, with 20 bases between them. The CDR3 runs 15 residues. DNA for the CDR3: TGTGCCAGCAGCTACCATCAGGGACTCGCCGGGGAGCAGTACTTC. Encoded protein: CASSYHQGLAGEQYF. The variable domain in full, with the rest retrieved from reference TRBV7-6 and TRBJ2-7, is GAGVSQSPRYKVTKRGQDVALRCDPISGHVSLYWYRQALGQGPEFLTYFNYEAQQDKSGLPNDRFSAERPEGSISTLTIQRTEQRDSAMYRCASSYHQGLAGEQYFGPGTRLTVT.

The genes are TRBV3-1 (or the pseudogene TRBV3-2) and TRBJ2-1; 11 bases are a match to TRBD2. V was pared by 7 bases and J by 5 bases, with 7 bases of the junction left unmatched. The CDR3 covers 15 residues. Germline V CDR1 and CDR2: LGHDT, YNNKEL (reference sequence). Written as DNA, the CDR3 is TGTGCCAGCACCGCTAGCGGGAGGCCGGACAATGAGCAGTTCTTC. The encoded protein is CASTASGRPDNEQFF.

The CDR3 DNA follows: TGTGCCAGCAGTTCAGGGTCCTCCTACGAGCAGTACTTC. This sequence encodes CASSSGSSYEQYF. J is TRBJ2-7 and V is TRBV27; D perhaps matches TRBD1 (5 bases). V dropped 4 bases and J dropped 0 bases, with 7 bases sitting between them. CDR1 is MNHEY and CDR2 is SMNVEV in the germline V gene (reference sequence). CDR3 length equals 13 residues.

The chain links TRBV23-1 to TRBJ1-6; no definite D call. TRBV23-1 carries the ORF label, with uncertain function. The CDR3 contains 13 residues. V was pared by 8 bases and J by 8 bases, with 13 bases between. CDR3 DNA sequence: TGCGCCAGCCCCTCGAGGGATTATTCACCCCTCCACTTT. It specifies CASPSRDYSPLHF.

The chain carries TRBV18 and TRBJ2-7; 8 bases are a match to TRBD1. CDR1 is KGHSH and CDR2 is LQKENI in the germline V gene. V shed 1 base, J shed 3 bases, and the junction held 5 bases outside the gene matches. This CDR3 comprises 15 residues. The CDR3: CASSPRSDRGYEQYF. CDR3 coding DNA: TGTGCCAGCTCACCACGGTCCGACAGGGGCTACGAGCAGTACTTC.

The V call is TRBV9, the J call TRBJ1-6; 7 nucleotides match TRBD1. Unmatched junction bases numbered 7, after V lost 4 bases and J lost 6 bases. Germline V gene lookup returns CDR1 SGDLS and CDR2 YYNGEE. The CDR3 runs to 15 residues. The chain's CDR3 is CASSPGTERNSPLHF. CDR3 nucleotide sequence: TGTGCCAGCAGCCCAGGGACAGAGCGTAATTCACCCCTCCACTTT.

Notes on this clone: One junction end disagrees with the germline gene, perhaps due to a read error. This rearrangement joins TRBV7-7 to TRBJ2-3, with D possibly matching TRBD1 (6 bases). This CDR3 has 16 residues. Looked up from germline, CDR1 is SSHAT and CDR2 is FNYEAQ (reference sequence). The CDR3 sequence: CASSPTGLTSTDTQYF. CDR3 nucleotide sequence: TGTGCTAGCAGTCCTACAGGGCTAACTAGCACAGATACGCAGTATTTT.

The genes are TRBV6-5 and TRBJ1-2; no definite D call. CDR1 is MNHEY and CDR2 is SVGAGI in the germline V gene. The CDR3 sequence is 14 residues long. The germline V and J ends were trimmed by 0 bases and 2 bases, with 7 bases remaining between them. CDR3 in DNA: TGTGCCAGCAGTTACTCGAGACACAACTATGGCTACACCTTC. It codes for CASSYSRHNYGYTF.

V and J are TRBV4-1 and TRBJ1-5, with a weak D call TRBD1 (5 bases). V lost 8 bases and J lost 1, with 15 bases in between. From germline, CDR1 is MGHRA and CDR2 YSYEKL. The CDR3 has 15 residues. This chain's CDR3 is CASRPGDRSNQPQHF. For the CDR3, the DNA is TGCGCCAGCCGCCCCGGAGACAGAAGCAATCAGCCCCAGCATTTT.

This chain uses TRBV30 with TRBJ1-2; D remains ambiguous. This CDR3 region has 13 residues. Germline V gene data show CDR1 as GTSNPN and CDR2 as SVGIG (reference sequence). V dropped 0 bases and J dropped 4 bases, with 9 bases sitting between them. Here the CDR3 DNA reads TGTGCCTGGAGTGTGGGCTCCTCCTATGGCTACACCTTC. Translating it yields CAWSVGSSYGYTF. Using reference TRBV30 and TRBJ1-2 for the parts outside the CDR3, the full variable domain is SQTIHQWPATLVQPVGSPLSLECTVEGTSNPNLYWYRQAAGRGLQLLFYSVGIGQISSEVPQNLSASRPQDRQFILSSKKLLLSDSGFYLCAWSVGSSYGYTFGSGTRLTVV.